This record looks at one T cell receptor (beta chain) sequence and its context. Primers: 60 V beta forward and 13 J beta reverse. Assay used: immunoSEQ multiplex PCR; TCRdb lists only in-frame clones, some missing. The sample shows approximately 85,000 clones, 85% of them seen only once. This sample stems from a study of glioma-infiltrating T cells after dendritic cell vaccination. About the study: Treatment, given 2003 to 2012, was autologous tumor lysate-pulsed dendritic cell vaccination.

V shed 4 bases and J shed 3 bases, with 9 bases lying between them. Germline V gives CDR1 SGHVS, CDR2 FNYEAQ. The CDR3 spans 13 residues. Described time point: after dendritic cell vaccination, including at tumor progression/relapse. Before vaccination, two weeks after the third vaccination, and at progression, PBMC were collected. The sequence was collected from a human donor with glioblastoma. This chain connects TRBV7-6 to TRBJ1-1; maybe TRBD1 (5 bases). The input for sequencing was blood, taken after dendritic cell vaccination. The CDR3 coding sequence is TGTGCCAGCAGCTCGGGACTGCACACTGAAGCTTTCTTT. Translation: CASSSGLHTEAFF.